These 3 T cell receptor beta chains share one sample of origin, sequenced in a study of identical twins. TCRdb reanalysed the 5' RACE reads using MiXCR and keeps one entry per CDR3 protein. The sample comprises 420,000 or so distinct CDR3 sequences, approximately 17% of which are singletons, and roughly 12% rests with the top ten. Sequenced: naive T cells sorted from blood. The receptors here all came from a man aged 50 to 59 in good health.

The V and J genes are TRBV7-9 and TRBJ2-7; D uncertain. The CDR3 totals 15 residues. Between the trimmed V and J ends, which lost 0 bases and 4 bases, there was a span of 13 bases. Germline-derived CDR1 and CDR2 are SEHNR and FQNEAQ (reference sequence). The CDR3: CASSLALPGSYEQYF. DNA of the CDR3: TGTGCCAGCAGCTTAGCGCTCCCGGGCTCATACGAGCAGTACTTC.

The rearrangement links TRBV2 to TRBJ1-2; D gene uncertain. The germline V and J ends were trimmed by 3 bases and 7 bases, with 9 bases remaining between them. This CDR3 is built from 12 residues. CDR1 SNHLY and CDR2 FYNNEI come from the germline V gene. The CDR3: CASSDQGAGYTF. The CDR3, as DNA: TGTGCCAGCAGTGATCAAGGAGCTGGCTACACCTTC.

The J gene is TRBJ1-3, the V gene TRBV12-3 or TRBV12-4, with no clear D. This CDR3 has 15 amino acids. Deletions cut 2 bases from V and 7 bases from J, with 15 bases between. CDR3: CASSLTAQLGNTIYF. CDR3 nucleotide sequence: TGTGCCAGCAGTTTAACTGCCCAGCTGGGCAACACCATATATTTT.